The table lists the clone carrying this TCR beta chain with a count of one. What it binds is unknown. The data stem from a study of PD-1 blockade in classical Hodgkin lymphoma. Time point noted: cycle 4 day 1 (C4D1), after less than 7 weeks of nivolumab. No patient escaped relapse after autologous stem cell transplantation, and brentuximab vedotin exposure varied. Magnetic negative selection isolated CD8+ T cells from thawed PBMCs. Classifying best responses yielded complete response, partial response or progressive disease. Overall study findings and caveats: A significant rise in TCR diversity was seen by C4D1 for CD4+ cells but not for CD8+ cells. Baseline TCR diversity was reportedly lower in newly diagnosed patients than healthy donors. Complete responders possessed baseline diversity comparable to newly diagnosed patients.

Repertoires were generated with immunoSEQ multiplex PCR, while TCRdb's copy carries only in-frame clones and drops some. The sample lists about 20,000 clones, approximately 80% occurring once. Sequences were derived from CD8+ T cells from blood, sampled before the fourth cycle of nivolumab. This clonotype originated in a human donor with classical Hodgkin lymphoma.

The CDR3 DNA reads TGTGCCAGCAGTTACCGGACGGGATACGAGCAGTACTTC. Protein: CASSYRTGYEQYF. This rearrangement joins TRBV6-5 to TRBJ2-7, with D possibly matching TRBD2 (5 bases). Trimming took off 2 bases at V and 4 bases at J, with 9 bases between the two ends. CDR1 is MNHEY and CDR2 is SVGAGI in the germline V gene. The CDR3 loop spans 13 amino acids.